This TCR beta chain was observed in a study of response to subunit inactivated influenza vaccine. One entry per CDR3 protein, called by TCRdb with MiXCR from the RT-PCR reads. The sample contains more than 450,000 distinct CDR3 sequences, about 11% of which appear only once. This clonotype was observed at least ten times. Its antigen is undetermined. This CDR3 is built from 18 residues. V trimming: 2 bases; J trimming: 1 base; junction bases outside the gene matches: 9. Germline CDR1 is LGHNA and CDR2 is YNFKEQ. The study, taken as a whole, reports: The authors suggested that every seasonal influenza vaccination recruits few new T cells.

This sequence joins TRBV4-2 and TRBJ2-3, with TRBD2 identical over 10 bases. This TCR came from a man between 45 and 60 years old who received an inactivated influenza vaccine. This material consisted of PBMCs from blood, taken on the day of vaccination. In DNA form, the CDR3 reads TGTGCCAGCAGCCAACTAGCGGGGGTTGAAAGGGGCACAGATACGCAGTATTTT. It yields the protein CASSQLAGVERGTDTQYF.